This T cell receptor beta chain was identified during a study of T cell changes during pregnancy in multiple sclerosis. The data were produced by immunoSEQ multiplex PCR, yet TCRdb's version contains in-frame clones alone and is incomplete. The sample shows 16,000 or so clones, around 95% of them seen only once. V lost 2 bases, J lost 4 bases, and 1 base stayed unmatched. This CDR3 comprises 14 residues. Germline V CDR1 and CDR2: SGHAT, FQNNGV. This TCR came from a female donor with multiple sclerosis, enrolled in a pregnancy study. The chain employs TRBV11-2 and TRBJ2-3; 9 positions match TRBD1. The starting material was peripheral blood, obtained in the third trimester of pregnancy. CDR3 sequence: CASSLNRGPDTQYF. In nucleotides, the CDR3 is TGTGCCAGCAGCTTAAACAGGGGGCCAGATACGCAGTATTTT.